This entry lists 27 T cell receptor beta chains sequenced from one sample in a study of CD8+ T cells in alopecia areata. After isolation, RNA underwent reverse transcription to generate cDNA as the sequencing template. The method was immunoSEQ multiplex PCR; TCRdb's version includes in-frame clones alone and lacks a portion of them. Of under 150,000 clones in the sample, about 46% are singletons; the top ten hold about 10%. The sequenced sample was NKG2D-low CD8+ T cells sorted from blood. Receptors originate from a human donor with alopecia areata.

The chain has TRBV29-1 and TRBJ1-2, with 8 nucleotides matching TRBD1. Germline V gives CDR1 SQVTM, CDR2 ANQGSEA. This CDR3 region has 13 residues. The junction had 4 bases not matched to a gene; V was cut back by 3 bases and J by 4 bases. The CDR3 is CSVERQGAYGYTF. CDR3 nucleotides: TGCAGCGTTGAGCGGCAGGGGGCCTATGGCTACACCTTC.

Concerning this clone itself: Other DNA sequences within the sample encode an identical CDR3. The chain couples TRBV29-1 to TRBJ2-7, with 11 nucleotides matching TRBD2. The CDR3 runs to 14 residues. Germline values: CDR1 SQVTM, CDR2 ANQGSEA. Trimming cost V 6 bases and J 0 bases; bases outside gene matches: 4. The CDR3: CSVAGTSGSYEQYF. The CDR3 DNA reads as TGCAGCGTGGCCGGGACTAGCGGCTCCTACGAGCAGTACTTC.

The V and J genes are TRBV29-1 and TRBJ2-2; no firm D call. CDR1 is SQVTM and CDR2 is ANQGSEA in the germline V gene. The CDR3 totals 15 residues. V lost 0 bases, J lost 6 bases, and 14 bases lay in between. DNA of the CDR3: TGCAGCGTTGAAGAACCAAACACGGCCCCCGGGGAGCTGTTTTTT. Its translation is CSVEEPNTAPGELFF.

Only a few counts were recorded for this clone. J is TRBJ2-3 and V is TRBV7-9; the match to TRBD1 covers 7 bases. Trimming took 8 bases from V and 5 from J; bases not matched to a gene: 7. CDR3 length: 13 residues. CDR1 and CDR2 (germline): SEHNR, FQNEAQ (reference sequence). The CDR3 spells CASGSGGGDTQYF. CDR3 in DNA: TGTGCCAGCGGATCAGGGGGTGGAGATACGCAGTATTTT. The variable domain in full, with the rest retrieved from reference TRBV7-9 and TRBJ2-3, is DTGVSQNPRHKITKRGQNVTFRCDPISEHNRLYWYRQTLGQGPEFLTYFQNEAQLEKSRLLSDRFSAERPKGSFSTLEIQRTEQGDSAMYLCASGSGGGDTQYFGPGTRLTVL.

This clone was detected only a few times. CDR3 coding DNA: TGTGCCAGTAGTAAGGCGTGGACGCCTAGCACAGATACGCAGTATTTT. This gives the protein CASSKAWTPSTDTQYF. This sequence joins TRBV19 and TRBJ2-3; no reliable D call. Germline values: CDR1 LNHDA, CDR2 SQIVND (reference sequence). This CDR3 is 16 amino acids long. V was cut by 4 bases and J by 0 bases, with 14 bases left in between.

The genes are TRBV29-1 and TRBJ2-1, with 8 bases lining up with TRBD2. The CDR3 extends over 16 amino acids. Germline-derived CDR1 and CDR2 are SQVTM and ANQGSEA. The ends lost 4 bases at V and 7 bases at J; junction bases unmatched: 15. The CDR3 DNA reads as TGCAGCGTTGTGGGCCCCCGGGCGGGAGGTCAGAATGAGCAGTTCTTC. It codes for CSVVGPRAGGQNEQFF.

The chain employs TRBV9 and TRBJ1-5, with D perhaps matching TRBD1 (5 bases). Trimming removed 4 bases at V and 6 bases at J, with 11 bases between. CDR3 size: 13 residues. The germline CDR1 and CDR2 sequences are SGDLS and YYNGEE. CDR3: CASSPAGVQPQHF. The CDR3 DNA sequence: TGTGCCAGCAGCCCGGCGGGGGTTCAGCCCCAGCATTTT.

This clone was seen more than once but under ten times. The CDR3 sequence is CASSFTVTEDGYTF. DNA of the CDR3: TGTGCCAGCAGCTTCACCGTAACTGAGGATGGCTACACCTTC. This chain connects TRBV7-9 to TRBJ1-2, with D unclear. CDR3 length: 14 residues. Germline V lookup: CDR1 SEHNR, CDR2 FQNEAQ (reference sequence). The V and J ends lost 3 bases and 6 bases respectively, with 14 bases between them.

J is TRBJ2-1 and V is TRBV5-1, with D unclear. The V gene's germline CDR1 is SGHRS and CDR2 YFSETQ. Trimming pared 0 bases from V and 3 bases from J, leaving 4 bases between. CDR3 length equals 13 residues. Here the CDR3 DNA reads TGCGCCAGCAGCTTGGCGGTCTACAATGAGCAGTTCTTC. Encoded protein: CASSLAVYNEQFF.

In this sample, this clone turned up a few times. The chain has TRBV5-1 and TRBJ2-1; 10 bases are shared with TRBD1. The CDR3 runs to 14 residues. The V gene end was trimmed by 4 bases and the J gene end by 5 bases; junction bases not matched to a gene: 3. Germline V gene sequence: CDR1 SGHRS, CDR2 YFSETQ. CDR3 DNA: TGCGCCAGCAGCGCCGGGACAGGGGACAATGAGCAGTTCTTC. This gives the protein CASSAGTGDNEQFF. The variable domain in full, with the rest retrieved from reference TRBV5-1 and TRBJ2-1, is KAGVTQTPRYLIKTRGQQVTLSCSPISGHRSVSWYQQTPGQGLQFLFEYFSETQRNKGNFPGRFSGRQFSNSRSEMNVSTLELGDSALYLCASSAGTGDNEQFFGPGTRLTVL.

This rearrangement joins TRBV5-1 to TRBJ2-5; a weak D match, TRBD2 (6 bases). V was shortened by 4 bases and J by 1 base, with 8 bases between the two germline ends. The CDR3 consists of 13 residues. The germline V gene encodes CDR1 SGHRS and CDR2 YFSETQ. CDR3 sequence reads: CASSVGGQETQYF. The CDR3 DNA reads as TGCGCCAGCAGCGTGGGGGGCCAAGAGACCCAGTACTTC.

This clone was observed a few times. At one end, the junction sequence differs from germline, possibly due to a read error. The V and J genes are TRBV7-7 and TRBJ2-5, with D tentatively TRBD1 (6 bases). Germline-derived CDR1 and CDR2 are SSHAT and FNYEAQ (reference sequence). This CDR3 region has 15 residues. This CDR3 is CASSLAWTAQETQYF. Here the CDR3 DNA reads TGTGCTAGCAGCTTAGCCTGGACAGCTCAAGAGACCCAGTACTTC.

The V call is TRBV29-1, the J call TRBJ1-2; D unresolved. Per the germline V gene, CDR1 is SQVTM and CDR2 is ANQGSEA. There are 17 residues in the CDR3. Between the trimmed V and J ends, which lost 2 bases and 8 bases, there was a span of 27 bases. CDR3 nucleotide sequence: TGCAGCGTTGAAAGGGTGTCAGGTATTACACCTCGGCGGGGCTACACCTTC. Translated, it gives CSVERVSGITPRRGYTF.

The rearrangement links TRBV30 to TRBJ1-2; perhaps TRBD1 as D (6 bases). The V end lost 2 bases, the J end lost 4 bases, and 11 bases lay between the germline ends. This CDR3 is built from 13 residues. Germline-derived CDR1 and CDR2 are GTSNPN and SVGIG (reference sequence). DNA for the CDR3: TGTGCCTGGAGTTCGGACAGCTTCTATGGCTACACCTTC. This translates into CAWSSDSFYGYTF. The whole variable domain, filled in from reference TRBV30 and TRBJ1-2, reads SQTIHQWPATLVQPVGSPLSLECTVEGTSNPNLYWYRQAAGRGLQLLFYSVGIGQISSEVPQNLSASRPQDRQFILSSKKLLLSDSGFYLCAWSSDSFYGYTFGSGTRLTVV.

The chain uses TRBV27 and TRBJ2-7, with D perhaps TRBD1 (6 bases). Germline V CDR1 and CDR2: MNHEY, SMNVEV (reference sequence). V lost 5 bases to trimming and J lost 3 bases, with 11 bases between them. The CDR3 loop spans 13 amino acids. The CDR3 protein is CASSDGQFYEQYF. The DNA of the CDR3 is TGTGCCAGCAGTGACGGACAGTTCTACGAGCAGTACTTC.

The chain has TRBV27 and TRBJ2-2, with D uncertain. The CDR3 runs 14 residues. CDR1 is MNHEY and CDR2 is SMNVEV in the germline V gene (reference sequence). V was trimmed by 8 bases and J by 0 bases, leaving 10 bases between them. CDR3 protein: CASSLGANTGELFF. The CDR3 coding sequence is TGTGCCAGCTCCCTCGGCGCGAACACCGGGGAGCTGTTTTTT.

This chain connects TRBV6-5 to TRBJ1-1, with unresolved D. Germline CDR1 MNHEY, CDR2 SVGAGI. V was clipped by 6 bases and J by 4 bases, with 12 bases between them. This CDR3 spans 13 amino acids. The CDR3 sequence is CASSSGPGTEAFF. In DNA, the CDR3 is TGTGCCAGCAGCTCTGGGCCGGGCACTGAAGCTTTCTTT.

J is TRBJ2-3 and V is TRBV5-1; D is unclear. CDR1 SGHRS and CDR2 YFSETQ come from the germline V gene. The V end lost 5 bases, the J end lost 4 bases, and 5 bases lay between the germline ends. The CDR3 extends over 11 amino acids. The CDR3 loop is CASSIADTQYF. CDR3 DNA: TGCGCCAGCAGTATCGCAGATACGCAGTATTTT. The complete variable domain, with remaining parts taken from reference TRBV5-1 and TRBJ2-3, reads KAGVTQTPRYLIKTRGQQVTLSCSPISGHRSVSWYQQTPGQGLQFLFEYFSETQRNKGNFPGRFSGRQFSNSRSEMNVSTLELGDSALYLCASSIADTQYFGPGTRLTVL.

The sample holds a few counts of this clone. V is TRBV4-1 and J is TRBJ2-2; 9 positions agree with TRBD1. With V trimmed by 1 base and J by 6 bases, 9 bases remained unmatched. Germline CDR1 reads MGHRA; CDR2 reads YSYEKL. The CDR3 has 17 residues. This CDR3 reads CASSQVVGDRDSGELFF. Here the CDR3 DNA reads TGCGCCAGCAGCCAAGTCGTAGGGGACAGGGATTCCGGGGAGCTGTTTTTT.

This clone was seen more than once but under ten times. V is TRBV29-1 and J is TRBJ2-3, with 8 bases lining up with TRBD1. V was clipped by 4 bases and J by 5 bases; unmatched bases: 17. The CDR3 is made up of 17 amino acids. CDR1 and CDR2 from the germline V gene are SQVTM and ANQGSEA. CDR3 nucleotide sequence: TGCAGCGTTGCAGGGGGCGCCACCGTCTTTGTGGGAGATACGCAGTATTTT. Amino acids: CSVAGGATVFVGDTQYF.

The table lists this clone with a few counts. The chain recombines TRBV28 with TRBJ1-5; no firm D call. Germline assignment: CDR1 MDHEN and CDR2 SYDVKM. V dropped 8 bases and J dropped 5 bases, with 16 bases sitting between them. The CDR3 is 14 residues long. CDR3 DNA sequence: TGTGCCAGCGTTGAGTTCGGGCGGCATCAGCCCCAGCATTTT. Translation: CASVEFGRHQPQHF.

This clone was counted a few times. The DNA of the CDR3 is TGCAGCGTTGATGATGGCAATGAGCAGTTCTTC. It is translated as CSVDDGNEQFF. The rearrangement joins TRBV29-1 to TRBJ2-1; D uncertain. Germline-derived CDR1 and CDR2 are SQVTM and ANQGSEA. This CDR3 spans 11 amino acids. V was trimmed by 3 bases and J by 6 bases, leaving 6 bases between them.

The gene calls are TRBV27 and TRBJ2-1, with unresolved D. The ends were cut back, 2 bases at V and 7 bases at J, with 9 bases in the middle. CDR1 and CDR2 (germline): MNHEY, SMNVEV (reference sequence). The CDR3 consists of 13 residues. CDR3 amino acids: CASSLGRENEQFF. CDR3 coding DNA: TGTGCCAGCAGTTTAGGACGAGAGAATGAGCAGTTCTTC.

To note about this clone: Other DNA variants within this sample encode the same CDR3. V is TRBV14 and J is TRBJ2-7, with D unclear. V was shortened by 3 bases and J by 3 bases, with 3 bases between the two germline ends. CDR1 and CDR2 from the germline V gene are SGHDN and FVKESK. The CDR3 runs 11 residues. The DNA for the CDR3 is TGTGCCAGCAGCCAGGGCTACGAGCAGTACTTC. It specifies CASSQGYEQYF. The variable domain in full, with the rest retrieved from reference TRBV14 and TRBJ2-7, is EAGVTQFPSHSVIEKGQTVTLRCDPISGHDNLYWYRRVMGKEIKFLLHFVKESKQDESGMPNNRFLAERTGGTYSTLKVQPAELEDSGVYFCASSQGYEQYFGPGTRLTVT.

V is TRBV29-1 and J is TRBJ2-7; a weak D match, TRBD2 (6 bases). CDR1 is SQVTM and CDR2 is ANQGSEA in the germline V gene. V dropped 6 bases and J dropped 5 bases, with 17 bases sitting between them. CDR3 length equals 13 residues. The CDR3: CSVRFRERDEQYF. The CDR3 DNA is TGCAGCGTCCGCTTCAGGGAGCGGGACGAGCAGTACTTC.

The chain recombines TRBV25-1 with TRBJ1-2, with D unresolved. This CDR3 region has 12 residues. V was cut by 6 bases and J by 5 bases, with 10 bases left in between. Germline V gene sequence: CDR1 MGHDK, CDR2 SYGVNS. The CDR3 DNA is TGTGCCAGCAGCCCCGACGGATATGGCTACACCTTC. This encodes CASSPDGYGYTF.

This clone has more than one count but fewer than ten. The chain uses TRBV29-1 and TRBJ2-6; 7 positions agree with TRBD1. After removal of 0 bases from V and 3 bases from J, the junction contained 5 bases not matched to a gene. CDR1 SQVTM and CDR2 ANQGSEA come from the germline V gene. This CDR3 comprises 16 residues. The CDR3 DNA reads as TGCAGCGTTGAAGAAGGGGGCGACGGTGGGGCCAACGTCCTGACTTTC. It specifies CSVEEGGDGGANVLTF.